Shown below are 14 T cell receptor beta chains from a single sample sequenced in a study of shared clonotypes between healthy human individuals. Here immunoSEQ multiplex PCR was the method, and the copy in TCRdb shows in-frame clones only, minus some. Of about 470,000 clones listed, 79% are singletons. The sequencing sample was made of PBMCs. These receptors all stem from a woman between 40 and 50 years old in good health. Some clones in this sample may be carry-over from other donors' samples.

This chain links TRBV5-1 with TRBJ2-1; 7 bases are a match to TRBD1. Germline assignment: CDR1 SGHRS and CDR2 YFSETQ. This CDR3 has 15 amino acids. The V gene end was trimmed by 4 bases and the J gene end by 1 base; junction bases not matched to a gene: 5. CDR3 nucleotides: TGCGCCAGCAGCCCCGTGACAGGGTCCTACAATGAGCAGTTCTTC. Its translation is CASSPVTGSYNEQFF.

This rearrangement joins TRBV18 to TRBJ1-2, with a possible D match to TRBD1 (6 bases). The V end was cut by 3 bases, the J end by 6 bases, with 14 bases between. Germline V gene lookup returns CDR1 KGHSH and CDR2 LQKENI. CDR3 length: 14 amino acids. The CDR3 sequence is CASSPAGVENGYTF. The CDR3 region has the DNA TGTGCCAGCTCACCCGCAGGGGTCGAGAATGGCTACACCTTC.

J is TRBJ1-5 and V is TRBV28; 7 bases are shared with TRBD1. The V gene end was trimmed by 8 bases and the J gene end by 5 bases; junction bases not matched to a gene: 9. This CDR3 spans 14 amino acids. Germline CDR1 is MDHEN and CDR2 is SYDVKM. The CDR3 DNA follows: TGTGCCAGCCGAATTACAGGGGCAGATCAGCCCCAGCATTTT. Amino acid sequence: CASRITGADQPQHF.

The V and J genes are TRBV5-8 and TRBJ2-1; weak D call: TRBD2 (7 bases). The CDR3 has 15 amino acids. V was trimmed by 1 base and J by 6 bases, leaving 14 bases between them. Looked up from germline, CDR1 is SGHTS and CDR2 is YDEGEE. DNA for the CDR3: TGTGCCAGCAGCTTGTTCGGGGGGCATGGCAATGAGCAGTTCTTC. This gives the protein CASSLFGGHGNEQFF.

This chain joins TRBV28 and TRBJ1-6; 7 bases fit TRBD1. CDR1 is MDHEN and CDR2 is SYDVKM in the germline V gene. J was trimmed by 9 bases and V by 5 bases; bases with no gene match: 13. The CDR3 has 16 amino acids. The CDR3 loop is CASSLSARGLGSPLHF. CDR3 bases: TGTGCCAGCAGTCTCTCTGCAAGGGGGCTAGGTTCACCCCTCCACTTT.

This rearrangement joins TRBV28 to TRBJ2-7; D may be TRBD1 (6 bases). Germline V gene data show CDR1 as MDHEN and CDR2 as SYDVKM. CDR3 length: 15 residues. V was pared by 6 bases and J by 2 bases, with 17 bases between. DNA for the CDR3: TGTGCCAGCAGCACCCCCGGGACACAAACCTACGAGCAGTACTTC. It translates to CASSTPGTQTYEQYF.

The CDR3 here is CASSSDSLETQYF. CDR3 coding DNA: TGTGCCAGCAGCTCGGACAGTTTAGAGACCCAGTACTTC. The rearrangement uses TRBV5-4 and TRBJ2-5; D perhaps matches TRBD1 (6 bases). This CDR3 comprises 13 residues. Germline V lookup: CDR1 SGHNT, CDR2 YYREEE (reference sequence). V was clipped by 3 bases and J by 4 bases, with 10 bases between them.

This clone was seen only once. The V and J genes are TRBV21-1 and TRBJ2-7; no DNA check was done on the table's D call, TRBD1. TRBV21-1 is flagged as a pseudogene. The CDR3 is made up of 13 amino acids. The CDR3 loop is CASGPTGPYEQYF. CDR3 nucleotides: TGTGCCAGCGGTCCGACAGGTCCCTACGAGCAGTACTTC.

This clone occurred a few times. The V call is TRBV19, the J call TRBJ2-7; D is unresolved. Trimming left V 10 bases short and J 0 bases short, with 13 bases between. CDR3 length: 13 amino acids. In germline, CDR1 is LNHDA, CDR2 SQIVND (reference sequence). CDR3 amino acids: CATTGDTSYEQYF. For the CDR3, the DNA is TGTGCCACCACCGGAGACACCTCCTACGAGCAGTACTTC. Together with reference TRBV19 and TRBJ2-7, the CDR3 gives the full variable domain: DGGITQSPKYLFRKEGQNVTLSCEQNLNHDAMYWYRQDPGQGLRLIYYSQIVNDFQKGDIAEGYSVSREKKESFPLTVTSAQKNPTAFYLCATTGDTSYEQYFGPGTRLTVT.

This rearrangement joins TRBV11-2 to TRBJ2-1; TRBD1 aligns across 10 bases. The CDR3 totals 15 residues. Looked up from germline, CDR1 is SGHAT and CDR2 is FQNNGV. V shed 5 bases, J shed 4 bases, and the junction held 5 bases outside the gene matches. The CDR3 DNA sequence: TGTGCCAGCAGCCGGGGACAGGGGTTGTACAATGAGCAGTTCTTC. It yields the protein CASSRGQGLYNEQFF.

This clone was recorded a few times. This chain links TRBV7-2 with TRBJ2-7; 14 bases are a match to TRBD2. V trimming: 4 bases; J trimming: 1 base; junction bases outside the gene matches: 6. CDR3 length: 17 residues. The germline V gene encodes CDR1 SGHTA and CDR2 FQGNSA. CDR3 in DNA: TGTGCCAGCAGCTCCCGACTAGCGGGAGGGTTATCCTACGAGCAGTACTTC. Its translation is CASSSRLAGGLSYEQYF. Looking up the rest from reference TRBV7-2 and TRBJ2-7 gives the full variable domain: GAGVSQSPSNKVTEKGKDVELRCDPISGHTALYWYRQSLGQGLEFLIYFQGNSAPDKSGLPSDRFSAERTGGSVSTLTIQRTQQEDSAVYLCASSSRLAGGLSYEQYFGPGTRLTVT.

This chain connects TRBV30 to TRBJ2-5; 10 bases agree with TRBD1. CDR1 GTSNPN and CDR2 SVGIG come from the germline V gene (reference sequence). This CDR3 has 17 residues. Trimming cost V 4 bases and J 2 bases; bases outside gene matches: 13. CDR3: CAWTTGTGAPSQETQYF. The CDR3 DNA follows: TGTGCCTGGACCACCGGGACAGGGGCCCCCTCTCAAGAGACCCAGTACTTC.

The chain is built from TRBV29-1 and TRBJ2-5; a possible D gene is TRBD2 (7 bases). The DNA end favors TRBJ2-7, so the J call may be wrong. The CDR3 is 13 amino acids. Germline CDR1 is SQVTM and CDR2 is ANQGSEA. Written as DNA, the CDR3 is TGCAGCGCTACTAAGGGGGGGTCCTACGAGCAGTACTTC. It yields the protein CSATKGGSYEQYF.

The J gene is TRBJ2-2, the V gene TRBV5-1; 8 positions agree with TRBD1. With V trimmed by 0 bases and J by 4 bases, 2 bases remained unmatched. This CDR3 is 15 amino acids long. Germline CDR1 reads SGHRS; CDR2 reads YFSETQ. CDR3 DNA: TGCGCCAGCAGCTTGGGACAGGGGTCCACCGGGGAGCTGTTTTTT. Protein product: CASSLGQGSTGELFF.